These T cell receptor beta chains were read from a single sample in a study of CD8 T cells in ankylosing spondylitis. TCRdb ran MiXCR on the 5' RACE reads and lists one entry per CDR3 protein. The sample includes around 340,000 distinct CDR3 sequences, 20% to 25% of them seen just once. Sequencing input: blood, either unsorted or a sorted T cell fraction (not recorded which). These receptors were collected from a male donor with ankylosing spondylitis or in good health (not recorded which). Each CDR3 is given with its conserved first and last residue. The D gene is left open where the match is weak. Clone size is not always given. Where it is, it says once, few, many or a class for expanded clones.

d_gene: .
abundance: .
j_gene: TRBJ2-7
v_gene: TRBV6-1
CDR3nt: TGTGCCAGCATAGGGCAGACCTACGAGCAGTACTTC
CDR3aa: CASIGQTYEQYF

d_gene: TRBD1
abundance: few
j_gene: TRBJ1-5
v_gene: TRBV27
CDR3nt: TGTGCCAGCAGTTTAGGAGGGGGCGGACAGCCCCAGCATTTT
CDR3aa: CASSLGGGGQPQHF

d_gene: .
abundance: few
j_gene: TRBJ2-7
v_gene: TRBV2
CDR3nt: TGTGCCACTTGGGAGGACGAGCAGTACTTC
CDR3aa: CATWEDEQYF

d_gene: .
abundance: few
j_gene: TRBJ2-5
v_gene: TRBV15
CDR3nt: TGTGCCACCAGCAGAGATGGAGGGCAAACAGAGACCCAGTACTTC
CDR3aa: CATSRDGGQTETQYF

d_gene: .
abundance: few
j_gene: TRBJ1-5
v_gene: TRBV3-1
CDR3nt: TGTGCCAGCAGCTCCGGCACAGGGAGGCAGCCCCAGCATTTT
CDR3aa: CASSSGTGRQPQHF

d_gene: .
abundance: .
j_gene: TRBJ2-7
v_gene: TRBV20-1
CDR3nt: TGCAGTGCTAGAGCCCGACAGCGCCGGCCGTACGAGCAGTACTTC
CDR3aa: CSARARQRRPYEQYF

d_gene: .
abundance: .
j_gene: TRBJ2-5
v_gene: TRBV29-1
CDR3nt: TGCAGCGTTGAACCCCCCTCTCAAGAGACCCAGTACTTC
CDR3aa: CSVEPPSQETQYF

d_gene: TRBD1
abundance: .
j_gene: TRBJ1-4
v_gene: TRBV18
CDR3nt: TGTGCCAGCTCACCGTGGGACAGCGTAAATGAAAAACTGTTTTTT
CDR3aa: CASSPWDSVNEKLFF

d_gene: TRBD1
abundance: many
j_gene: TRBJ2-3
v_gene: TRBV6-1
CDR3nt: TGTGCCAGCAGTGAGGGACAGGGGGCAGATACGCAGTATTTT
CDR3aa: CASSEGQGADTQYF

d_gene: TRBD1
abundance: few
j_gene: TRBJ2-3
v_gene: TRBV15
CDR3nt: TGTGCCACCAGCATAATGGACAGGGGTTTCGCAGATACGCAGTATTTT
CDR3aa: CATSIMDRGFADTQYF

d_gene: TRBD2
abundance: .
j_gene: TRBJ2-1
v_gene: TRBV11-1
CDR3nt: TGTGCCAGCAGCCGCTCGGGGACTAGCGGGGGGGCGGGCAATGAGCAGTTCTTC
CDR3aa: CASSRSGTSGGAGNEQFF

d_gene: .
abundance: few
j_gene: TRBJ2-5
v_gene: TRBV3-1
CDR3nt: TGTGCCAGCAGCCAAGAGAGGGTTAGGGCGCAAGAGACCCAGTACTTC
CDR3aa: CASSQERVRAQETQYF

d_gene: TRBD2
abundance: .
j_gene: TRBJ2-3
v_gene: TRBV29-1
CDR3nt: TGCAGCGTTGAAGATCCGAGCGTTAGCGGGGACACAGATACGCAGTATTTT
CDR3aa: CSVEDPSVSGDTDTQYF

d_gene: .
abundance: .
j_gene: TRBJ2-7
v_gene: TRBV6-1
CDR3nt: TGTGCCAGCAGTGCCGACAGGCTCTACAACGTCTACGAGCAGTACTTC
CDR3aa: CASSADRLYNVYEQYF

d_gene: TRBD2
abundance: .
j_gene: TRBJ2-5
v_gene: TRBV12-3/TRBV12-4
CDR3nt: TGTGCCAGCAGCAGGCCTAGCGGGGGCCCAGGGACCCAGTACTTC
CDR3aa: CASSRPSGGPGTQYF

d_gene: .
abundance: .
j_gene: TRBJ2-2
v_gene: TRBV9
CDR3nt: TGTGCCAGTACCCCAGGGCCCACCGGGGAGCTGTTTTTT
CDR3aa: CASTPGPTGELFF

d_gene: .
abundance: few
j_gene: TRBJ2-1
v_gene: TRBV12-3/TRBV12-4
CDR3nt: TGTGCCAGCAGTTTAGGTGGGGGCCCGGGGAATGAGCAGTTCTTC
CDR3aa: CASSLGGGPGNEQFF

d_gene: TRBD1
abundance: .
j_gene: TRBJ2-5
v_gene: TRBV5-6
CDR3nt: TGTGCCAGCAGCCTCTGGGACAGGGGATATCTGGAGACCCAGTACTTC
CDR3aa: CASSLWDRGYLETQYF

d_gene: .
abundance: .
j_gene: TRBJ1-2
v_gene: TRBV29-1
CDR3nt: TGCAGCGTGCTCGAGGGGTTTAGCTATGGCTACACCTTC
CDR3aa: CSVLEGFSYGYTF

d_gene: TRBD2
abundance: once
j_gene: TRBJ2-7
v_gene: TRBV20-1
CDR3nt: TGCAGTGCTAATGCTCCGGGCCTAGCGGGGGCAGCGATGCCCTACGAGCAGTACTTC
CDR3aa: CSANAPGLAGAAMPYEQYF

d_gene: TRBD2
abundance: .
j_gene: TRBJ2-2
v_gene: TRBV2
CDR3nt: TGTGCCAGCAGTGAATGGAGCGGGGGGGTGAACACCGGGGAGCTGTTTTTT
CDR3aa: CASSEWSGGVNTGELFF

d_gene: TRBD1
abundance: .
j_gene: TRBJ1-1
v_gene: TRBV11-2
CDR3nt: TGTGCCAGCAGCTTCGCCGACAGGGGACACACTGAAGCTTTCTTT
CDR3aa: CASSFADRGHTEAFF

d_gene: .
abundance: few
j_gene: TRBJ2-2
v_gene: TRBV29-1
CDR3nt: TGCAGCGTGCCCAGGGAATCGAACACCGGGGAGCTGTTTTTT
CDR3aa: CSVPRESNTGELFF

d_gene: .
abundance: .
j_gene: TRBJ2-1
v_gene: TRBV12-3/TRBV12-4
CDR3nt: TGTGCCAGCAGTTTGTCAGAAAGGCCCTACAATGAGCAGTTCTTC
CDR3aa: CASSLSERPYNEQFF

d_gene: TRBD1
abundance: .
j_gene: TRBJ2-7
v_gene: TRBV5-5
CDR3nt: TGTGCCAGCAGCCCAGGGGGCCTAAACTACGAGCAGTACTTC
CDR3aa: CASSPGGLNYEQYF

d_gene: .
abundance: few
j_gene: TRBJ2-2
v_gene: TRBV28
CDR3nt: TGTGCCAGCAGTTTTGGGCTAGGGGTCACCGGGGAGCTGTTTTTT
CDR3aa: CASSFGLGVTGELFF

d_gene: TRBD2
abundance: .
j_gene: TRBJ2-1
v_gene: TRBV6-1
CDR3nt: TGTGCCAGCAGTGCCTGGATACTAGCGGGGGGACTCTACAATGAGCAGTTCTTC
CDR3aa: CASSAWILAGGLYNEQFF

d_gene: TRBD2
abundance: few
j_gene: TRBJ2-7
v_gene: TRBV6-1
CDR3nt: TGTGCCAGCAGTCCCACGCGGGGGGGCCTTTACGAGCAGTACTTC
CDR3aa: CASSPTRGGLYEQYF

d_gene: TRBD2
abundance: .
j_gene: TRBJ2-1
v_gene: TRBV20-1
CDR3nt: TGCAGTGCTAGAGATCGGGGCGGGGGGCTCAACAATGAGCAGTTCTTC
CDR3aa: CSARDRGGGLNNEQFF

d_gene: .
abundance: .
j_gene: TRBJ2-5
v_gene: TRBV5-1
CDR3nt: TGCGCCAGCAGCTCCCTTTACCTTCCGGGGGAGACCCAGTACTTC
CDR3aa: CASSSLYLPGETQYF

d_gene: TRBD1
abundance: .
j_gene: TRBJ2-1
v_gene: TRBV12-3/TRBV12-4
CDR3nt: TGTGCCAGCAGTTCCTGGACAGGGGTTAGCGAGCAGTTCTTC
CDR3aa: CASSSWTGVSEQFF

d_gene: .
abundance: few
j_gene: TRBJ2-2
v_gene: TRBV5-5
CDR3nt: TGTGCCAGCAGCCCCCGGGCCGAAGGCGGGGAGCTGTTTTTT
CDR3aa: CASSPRAEGGELFF

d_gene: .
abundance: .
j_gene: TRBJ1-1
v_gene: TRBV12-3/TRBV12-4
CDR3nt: TGTGCCAGCAGTTTCAGCAGACTGTCAGACACTGAAGCTTTCTTT
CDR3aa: CASSFSRLSDTEAFF

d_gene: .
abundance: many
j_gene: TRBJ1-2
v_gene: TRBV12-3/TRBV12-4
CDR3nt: TGTGCCAGCAGTTTTGACAGCCTTTCCGGCTACACCTTC
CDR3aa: CASSFDSLSGYTF

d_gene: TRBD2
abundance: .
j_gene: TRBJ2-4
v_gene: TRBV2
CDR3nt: TGTGCCAGCCGACTCCTAGCGGGGGGCCAGCTAGCCAAAAACATTCAGTACTTC
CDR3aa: CASRLLAGGQLAKNIQYF

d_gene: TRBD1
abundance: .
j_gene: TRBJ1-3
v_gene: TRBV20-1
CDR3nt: TGCAGTCCTTTTGATTGGACAGGGTCCCGCTCTCCTGGAAACACCATATATTTT
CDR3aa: CSPFDWTGSRSPGNTIYF

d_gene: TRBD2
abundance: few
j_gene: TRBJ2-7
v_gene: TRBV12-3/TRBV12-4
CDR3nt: TGTGCCAGCAGTTTTCGCGGGGGGTCAACTAAAACCTACGAGCAGTACTTC
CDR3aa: CASSFRGGSTKTYEQYF

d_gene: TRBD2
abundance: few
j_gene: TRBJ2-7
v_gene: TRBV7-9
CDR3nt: TGTGCCAGCAGCTCCCGGACTAGCGGGAGCTCCTACGAGCAGTACTTC
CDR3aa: CASSSRTSGSSYEQYF

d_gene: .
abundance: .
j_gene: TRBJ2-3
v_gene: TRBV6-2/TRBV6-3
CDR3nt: TGTGCCAGCAACCTGCGAGGGACGCTCCTCAGTGCGCAGTATTTT
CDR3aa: CASNLRGTLLSAQYF

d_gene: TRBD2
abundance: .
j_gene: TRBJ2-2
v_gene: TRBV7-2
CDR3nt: TGTGCCAGCAGCTTTTTGGGCGGGGGAGGTGCCGGGGAGCTGTTTTTT
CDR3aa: CASSFLGGGGAGELFF

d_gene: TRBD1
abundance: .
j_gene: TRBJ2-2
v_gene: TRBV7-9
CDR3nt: TGTGCCAGCAGCTTTCGGGCAGGGGGCGCTTCCGGGGAGCTGTTTTTT
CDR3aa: CASSFRAGGASGELFF